The 10 T cell receptor beta chains given below trace back to one sample, sequenced in a study of CD8 T cell repertoires and HIV-1 epitope variants. Antigens for these TCRs are unknown. The method was immunoSEQ multiplex PCR; TCRdb's version includes in-frame clones alone and lacks a portion of them. The sample holds thousands of clones, approximately 66% seen once. The sequenced material came from cultured CD8+ T cells derived from PBMCs. These receptors were taken from a male donor with HIV.

In this sample, this clone turned up a few times. The CDR3 DNA follows: TGTGCCAGCAGCACCGGGACTGGCTCCTGGGAGCTGTTTTTT. It specifies CASSTGTGSWELFF. V usage is TRBV2 and J usage is TRBJ2-2, with a tentative D call TRBD2 (6 bases). The CDR3 runs to 14 residues. V was pared by 6 bases and J by 9 bases, with 17 bases between. Germline V gives CDR1 SNHLY, CDR2 FYNNEI.

This rearrangement joins TRBV28 to TRBJ2-3; 10 bases align to TRBD2. The CDR3 consists of 16 residues. Looked up from germline, CDR1 is MDHEN and CDR2 is SYDVKM. The trim removed 2 bases at V and 3 bases at J, leaving 5 bases unmatched. The CDR3 sequence is CASSLASGGGTDTQYF. For the CDR3, the DNA is TGTGCCAGCAGTTTAGCTAGCGGGGGAGGTACAGATACGCAGTATTTT.

The chain joins TRBV5-4 to TRBJ2-1; TRBD2 matches 7 bases. V gave up 6 bases and J gave up 6 bases; unmatched junction bases: 15. Germline CDR1 is SGHNT and CDR2 is YYREEE (reference sequence). The CDR3 totals 16 residues. The CDR3 spells CASNPSGAGIRNEQFF. CDR3 coding DNA: TGTGCCAGCAACCCCTCGGGAGCGGGGATACGCAATGAGCAGTTCTTC. Combining the CDR3 with reference TRBV5-4 and TRBJ2-1 gives the whole variable domain ETGVTQSPTHLIKTRGQQVTLRCSSQSGHNTVSWYQQALGQGPQFIFQYYREEENGRGNFPPRFSGLQFPNYSSELNVNALELDDSALYLCASNPSGAGIRNEQFFGPGTRLTVL.

This chain joins TRBV28 and TRBJ2-7; D gene ambiguous. The germline V gene has CDR1 MDHEN and CDR2 SYDVKM. This CDR3 contains 12 residues. V was cut by 5 bases and J by 7 bases, with 12 bases left in between. DNA of the CDR3: TGTGCCAGCAGTCGTTACTTCGATGAGCAGTACTTC. This encodes CASSRYFDEQYF.

The rearrangement joins TRBV5-4 to TRBJ1-1; D gene unclear. Trimming stripped 0 bases from V and 0 bases from J, with 6 bases between. Germline values: CDR1 SGHNT, CDR2 YYREEE (reference sequence). The CDR3 loop spans 14 amino acids. CDR3 region: CASSLERVNTEAFF. In DNA form, the CDR3 reads TGTGCCAGCAGCTTGGAGAGGGTGAACACTGAAGCTTTCTTT.

The DNA of the CDR3 is TGTGCCAGCAGCTTGGCCCCCGATCAGCCCCAGCATTTT. Amino acids: CASSLAPDQPQHF. The chain uses TRBV5-4 and TRBJ1-5; unclear D gene. In germline, CDR1 is SGHNT, CDR2 YYREEE (reference sequence). The CDR3 runs 13 residues. V dropped 0 bases and J dropped 5 bases, with 6 bases sitting between them.

The J gene is TRBJ2-4, the V gene TRBV18; D may be TRBD1 (5 bases). Deletions cut 7 bases from V and 0 bases from J, with 19 bases between. Per the germline V gene, CDR1 is KGHSH and CDR2 is LQKENI. This CDR3 contains 17 residues. The CDR3 region has the DNA TGTGCCAGCTGCCTCTCAGGGCAAGGGGCAGCCAAAAACATTCAGTACTTC. Translation gives CASCLSGQGAAKNIQYF. Full variable domain (remainder filled in from reference TRBV18 and TRBJ2-4): NAGVMQNPRHLVRRRGQEARLRCSPMKGHSHVYWYRQLPEEGLKFMVYLQKENIIDESGMPKERFSAEFPKEGPSILRIQQVVRGDSAAYFCASCLSGQGAAKNIQYFGAGTRLSVL.

This chain joins TRBV29-1 and TRBJ2-7; 9 positions agree with TRBD2. After removal of 4 bases from V and 3 bases from J, the junction contained 4 bases not matched to a gene. This CDR3 region has 13 residues. Germline V gives CDR1 SQVTM, CDR2 ANQGSEA. This CDR3 reads CSVVLREGYEQYF. The CDR3 nucleotides are TGCAGCGTTGTGTTGCGGGAGGGCTACGAGCAGTACTTC.

This clone was seen once. The chain recombines TRBV6-5 with TRBJ2-2; 10 nucleotides match TRBD1. Losses at the gene ends were 2 bases for V and 3 bases for J; bases not matched to a gene: 0. This CDR3 has 15 amino acids. Germline lookup yields CDR1 MNHEY and CDR2 SVGAGI. The CDR3: CASSYGTGDTGELFF. In DNA form, the CDR3 reads TGTGCCAGCAGTTACGGGACAGGGGACACCGGGGAGCTGTTTTTT.

The chain is built from TRBV28 and TRBJ2-1; the match to TRBD2 covers 7 bases. Germline lookup yields CDR1 MDHEN and CDR2 SYDVKM. Trimming at V came to 3 bases and at J to 9 bases, leaving 14 bases not matched to a gene. The CDR3 totals 16 residues. The CDR3 reads CASSFPRMGGPIEQFF. CDR3 DNA: TGTGCCAGCAGTTTCCCTAGGATGGGAGGGCCGATTGAGCAGTTCTTC.